Presented here are 20 T cell receptor beta chains from one specimen sequenced in a study of blood T cell repertoires in COVID-19. Only in-frame clones appear in the TCRdb table, and some are missing; sequencing was by immunoSEQ multiplex PCR. This table has about 180,000 clones, 75% to 90% appearing once. The sequencing input was peripheral blood. The receptors derive from a woman in her forties with COVID-19, enrolled during active disease.

The chain joins TRBV4-1 to TRBJ1-1; TRBD1 might be the D (5 bases). With 3 bases removed from V and 6 bases from J, the gap between germline ends came to 14 bases. Per the germline V gene, CDR1 is MGHRA and CDR2 is YSYEKL. The CDR3 consists of 14 residues. CDR3 DNA sequence: TGCGCCAGCAGCCAGCAGATAGGGGTATCTGAAGCTTTCTTT. Translating it yields CASSQQIGVSEAFF.

The V call is TRBV5-1, the J call TRBJ2-5, with 7 bases identical to TRBD1. The CDR3 is made up of 13 amino acids. Germline CDR1 and CDR2: SGHRS and YFSETQ. V dropped 6 bases and J dropped 2; count of bases not matched to a gene: 4. CDR3 sequence: CASTGQAQETQYF. In DNA, the CDR3 is TGCGCCAGCACAGGACAGGCGCAAGAGACCCAGTACTTC.

The chain carries TRBV19 and TRBJ2-2; 9 nucleotides match TRBD2. The ends lost 7 bases at V and 2 bases at J; junction bases unmatched: 8. The CDR3 consists of 16 residues. The germline gives CDR1 LNHDA, CDR2 SQIVND (reference sequence). In DNA, the CDR3 is TGTGCCAGTATGATGCGGGAGGGCCTAAACACCGGGGAGCTGTTTTTT. It specifies CASMMREGLNTGELFF. Together with reference TRBV19 and TRBJ2-2, the CDR3 gives the full variable domain: DGGITQSPKYLFRKEGQNVTLSCEQNLNHDAMYWYRQDPGQGLRLIYYSQIVNDFQKGDIAEGYSVSREKKESFPLTVTSAQKNPTAFYLCASMMREGLNTGELFFGEGSRLTVL.

The chain joins TRBV25-1 to TRBJ1-2, with TRBD1 as a possible D gene (5 bases). Germline-derived CDR1 and CDR2 are MGHDK and SYGVNS. With 0 bases removed from V and 7 bases from J, the gap between germline ends came to 9 bases. The CDR3 is 13 amino acids. CDR3 region: CASSEYHQGGYTF. CDR3 DNA: TGTGCCAGCAGTGAATATCATCAGGGTGGCTACACCTTC.

The gene calls are TRBV19 and TRBJ1-5; a weak D match, TRBD1 (6 bases). CDR3 size: 16 residues. Germline CDR1 LNHDA, CDR2 SQIVND (reference sequence). Deletions cut 3 bases from V and 6 bases from J, with 18 bases between. CDR3 nucleotide sequence: TGTGCCAGTAGTATCCGACAGGCGGTGATGGGTCAGCCCCAGCATTTT. Its translation: CASSIRQAVMGQPQHF.

CDR3 sequence: CASSIEQRTDGYTF. The DNA of the CDR3 is TGTGCCAGTAGTATAGAGCAGAGGACAGATGGCTACACCTTC. This sequence joins TRBV19 and TRBJ1-2; weak D call: TRBD1 (6 bases). There are 14 residues in the CDR3. The germline V and J ends were trimmed by 0 bases and 6 bases, with 11 bases remaining between them. CDR1 LNHDA and CDR2 SQIVND come from the germline V gene (reference sequence).

The CDR3 DNA is TGCAGCGTTGAATGCACAGGACAGGCCGCCCAGCATTTT. This translates into CSVECTGQAAQHF. V and J are TRBV29-1 and TRBJ1-5; TRBD1 matches 7 bases. Germline CDR1 is SQVTM and CDR2 is ANQGSEA. J was trimmed by 11 bases and V by 2 bases; bases with no gene match: 9. CDR3 length: 13 residues.

The chain combines TRBV4-2 with TRBJ2-7, with a tentative D call TRBD1 (5 bases). Trimming took off 0 bases at V and 6 bases at J, with 15 bases between the two ends. The CDR3 is 15 residues long. Germline assignment: CDR1 LGHNA and CDR2 YNFKEQ. The CDR3 loop reads CASSQDAGLGVEQYF. In nucleotides, the CDR3 is TGTGCCAGCAGCCAAGACGCAGGGCTTGGGGTCGAGCAGTACTTC.

This chain connects TRBV7-3 to TRBJ2-1; 14 bases match TRBD2. The CDR3 covers 16 residues. Per the germline V gene, CDR1 is SGHTA and CDR2 is FQGTGA. V lost 3 bases to trimming and J lost 7 bases; unmatched junction nucleotides: 5. CDR3 sequence reads: CASSFPGLAGGNEQFF. The CDR3 coding sequence is TGTGCCAGCAGCTTCCCCGGACTAGCGGGAGGTAATGAGCAGTTCTTC.

The gene calls are TRBV7-8 and TRBJ2-5; D gene uncertain. CDR1 is SGHVS, CDR2 FQNEAQ, per germline. Deletions cut 1 base from V and 1 base from J, with 10 bases between. The CDR3 has 15 amino acids. CDR3 nucleotide sequence: TGTGCCAGCAGCTTAGATAAATTTCCCCAAGAGACCCAGTACTTC. Protein sequence: CASSLDKFPQETQYF.

The rearrangement uses TRBV21-1 and TRBJ1-3; no check of the table's D call, TRBD1, against the DNA was made. TRBV21-1 is shown as a pseudogene. The CDR3 is 15 residues long. The chain's CDR3 is CASSPPRGQQNTIYF. For the CDR3, the DNA is TGTGCCAGCAGCCCCCCCCGGGGACAGCAAAACACCATATATTTT.

The chain carries TRBV10-3 and TRBJ2-1; TRBD1 matches 10 bases. The V gene end was trimmed by 2 bases and the J gene end by 6 bases; junction bases not matched to a gene: 4. Germline V CDR1 and CDR2: ENHRY, SYGVKD. The CDR3 extends over 15 amino acids. The DNA for the CDR3 is TGTGCCATCAGTGAGCCCGGACAGGGGGGCAATGAGCAGTTCTTC. Translated: CAISEPGQGGNEQFF.

The chain employs TRBV7-2 and TRBJ1-1, with 7 bases aligning to TRBD1. V lost 1 base, J lost 12 bases, and 5 bases stayed unmatched. This CDR3 has 12 residues. In germline, CDR1 is SGHTA, CDR2 FQGNSA. Here the CDR3 reads CASSLETGRSFF. The CDR3 DNA is TGTGCCAGCAGCTTAGAGACAGGGAGATCTTTCTTT.

This sequence joins TRBV5-1 and TRBJ1-6, with 7 bases fitting TRBD1. CDR3 length: 15 amino acids. The J segment lost 17 bases and the V segment lost 1 base, leaving 15 bases of the junction unmatched. Germline V gene lookup returns CDR1 SGHRS and CDR2 YFSETQ. This chain's CDR3 is CASSLSSGGSLGIHF. DNA of the CDR3: TGCGCCAGCAGCTTGTCATCAGGGGGGTCCCTCGGGATCCACTTT.

V is TRBV3-1 (or the pseudogene TRBV3-2) and J is TRBJ2-7; a possible D gene is TRBD1 (6 bases). The CDR3 is made up of 14 amino acids. V lost 1 base to trimming and J lost 6 bases, with 13 bases between them. CDR1 is LGHDT and CDR2 is YNNKEL in the germline V gene (reference sequence). In DNA form, the CDR3 reads TGTGCCAGCAGCCAAGTTGGCAGGGGAGCCGAGCAGTACTTC. Translated: CASSQVGRGAEQYF.

This chain joins TRBV15 and TRBJ2-4, with 8 nucleotides matching TRBD1. This CDR3 comprises 18 residues. The V and J ends lost 5 bases and 0 bases, in that order; junction bases with no gene match: 12. The germline V gene has CDR1 LNHNV and CDR2 YYDKDF (reference sequence). The CDR3 nucleotides are TGTGCCACCAGCCCCAGCCAGGGGGCCGGTAGAGCCAAAAACATTCAGTACTTC. It encodes CATSPSQGAGRAKNIQYF.

J is TRBJ2-1 and V is TRBV6-4, with D hard to call. Per germline, CDR1 MRHNA and CDR2 SNTAGT. Trimming took off 5 bases at V and 8 bases at J, with 13 bases between the two ends. This CDR3 spans 13 amino acids. The CDR3 loop reads CASSIRAVDEQFF. In DNA form, the CDR3 reads TGTGCCAGCAGTATTCGAGCTGTGGATGAGCAGTTCTTC.

V and J are TRBV6-5 and TRBJ2-7, with 8 positions matching TRBD2. This CDR3 has 12 residues. Germline V gives CDR1 MNHEY, CDR2 SVGAGI. Losses at the gene ends were 7 bases for V and 11 bases for J; bases not matched to a gene: 10. CDR3 amino acids: CASKGDLREEYF. Written as DNA, the CDR3 is TGTGCCAGCAAGGGGGACTTGCGGGAGGAGTACTTC.

The chain links TRBV5-1 to TRBJ2-1, with 12 bases matching TRBD2. J lost 9 bases, V lost 3 bases, and 19 bases had no gene match. The CDR3 contains 19 residues. Germline loops: CDR1 SGHRS, CDR2 YFSETQ. CDR3 region: CASSSTGTSGSKRDSEQFF. CDR3 bases: TGCGCCAGCAGCTCCACCGGGACTAGCGGGTCAAAAAGGGACTCTGAGCAGTTCTTC.

The chain has TRBV6-2 or TRBV6-3 and TRBJ2-4, with D possibly TRBD1 on 6 matching bases. Per the germline V gene, CDR1 is MNHEY and CDR2 is SVGEGT. Trimming stripped 2 bases from V and 3 bases from J, with 17 bases between. The CDR3 has 17 amino acids. The CDR3 DNA sequence: TGTGCCAGCAGTTACCCGCAGGGGCAGGGGCTCAAAAACATTCAGTACTTC. It encodes CASSYPQGQGLKNIQYF.